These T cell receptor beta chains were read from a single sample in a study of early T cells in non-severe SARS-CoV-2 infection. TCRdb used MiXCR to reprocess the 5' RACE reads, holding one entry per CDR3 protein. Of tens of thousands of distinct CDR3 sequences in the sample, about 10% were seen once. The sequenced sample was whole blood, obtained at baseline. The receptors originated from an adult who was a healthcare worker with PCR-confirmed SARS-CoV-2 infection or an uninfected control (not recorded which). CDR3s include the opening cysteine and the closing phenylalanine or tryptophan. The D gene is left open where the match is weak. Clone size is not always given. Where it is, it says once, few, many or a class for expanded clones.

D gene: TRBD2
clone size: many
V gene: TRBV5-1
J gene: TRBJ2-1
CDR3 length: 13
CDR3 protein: CASRAGGPNEQFF
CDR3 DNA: TGCGCCAGCAGAGCGGGGGGGCCCAATGAGCAGTTCTTC

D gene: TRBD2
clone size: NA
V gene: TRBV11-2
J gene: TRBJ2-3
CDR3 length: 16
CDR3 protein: CASSKLAGGSTDTQYF
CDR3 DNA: TGTGCCAGCAGCAAACTAGCGGGGGGGAGCACAGATACGCAGTATTTT

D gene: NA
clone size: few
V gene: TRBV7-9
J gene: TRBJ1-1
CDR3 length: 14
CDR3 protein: CASSLAPYLTEAFF
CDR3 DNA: TGTGCCAGCAGCTTAGCCCCATACCTCACTGAAGCTTTCTTT

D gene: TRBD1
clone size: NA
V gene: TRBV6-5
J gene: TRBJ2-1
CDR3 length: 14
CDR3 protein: CASRPQGASHEQFF
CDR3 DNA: TGTGCCAGCAGACCCCAGGGGGCTTCCCATGAGCAGTTCTTC

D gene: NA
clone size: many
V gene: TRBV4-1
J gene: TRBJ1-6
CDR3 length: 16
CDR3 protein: CASSQVWASNNSPLHF
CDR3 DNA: TGCGCCAGCAGCCAGGTTTGGGCCAGCAATAATTCACCCCTCCACTTT

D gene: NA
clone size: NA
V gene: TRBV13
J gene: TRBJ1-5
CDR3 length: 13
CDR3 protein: CASSSLGSQPQHF
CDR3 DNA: TGTGCCAGCAGCTCTCTAGGAAGCCAGCCCCAGCATTTT

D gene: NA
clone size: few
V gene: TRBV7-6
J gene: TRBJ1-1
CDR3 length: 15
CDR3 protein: CASTRQVTMNTEAFF
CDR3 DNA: TGTGCCAGCACGCGCCAGGTTACCATGAACACTGAAGCTTTCTTT

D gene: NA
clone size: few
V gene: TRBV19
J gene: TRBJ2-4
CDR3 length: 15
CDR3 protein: CASRGGPSTGNIQYF
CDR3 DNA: TGTGCCAGTAGGGGGGGGCCCTCGACGGGAAACATTCAGTACTTC

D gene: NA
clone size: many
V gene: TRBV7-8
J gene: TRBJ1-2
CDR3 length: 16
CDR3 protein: CASSPTRGWSHYGYTF
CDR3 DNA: TGTGCCAGCAGCCCGACACGGGGGTGGTCTCACTATGGCTACACCTTC

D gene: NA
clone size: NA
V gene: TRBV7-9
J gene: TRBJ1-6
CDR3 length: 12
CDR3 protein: CASSRGNSPLHF
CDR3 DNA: TGTGCCAGCAGCAGGGGTAATTCACCCCTCCACTTT

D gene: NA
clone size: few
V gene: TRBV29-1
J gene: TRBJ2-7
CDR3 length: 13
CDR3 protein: CSAARGPTYEQYF
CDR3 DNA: TGCAGCGCAGCGCGGGGGCCTACCTACGAGCAGTACTTC

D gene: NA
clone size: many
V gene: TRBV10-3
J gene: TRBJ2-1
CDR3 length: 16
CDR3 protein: CAISESLVGWGHEQFF
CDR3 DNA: TGTGCCATCAGTGAGTCATTGGTGGGATGGGGGCATGAGCAGTTCTTC

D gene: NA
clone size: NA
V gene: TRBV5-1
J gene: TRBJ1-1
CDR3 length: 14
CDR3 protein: CASSQQGTNTEAFF
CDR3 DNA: TGCGCCAGCAGCCAACAGGGCACGAACACTGAAGCTTTCTTT

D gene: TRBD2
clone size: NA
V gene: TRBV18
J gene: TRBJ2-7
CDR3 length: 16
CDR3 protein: CASSLTPGLPKGEQYF
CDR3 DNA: TGTGCCAGCTCACTAACCCCGGGACTACCCAAAGGAGAGCAGTACTTC

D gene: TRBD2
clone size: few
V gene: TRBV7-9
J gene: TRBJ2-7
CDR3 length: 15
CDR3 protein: CASSPGLAGGDEQYF
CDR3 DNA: TGTGCCAGCAGCCCGGGACTAGCGGGGGGTGACGAGCAGTACTTC

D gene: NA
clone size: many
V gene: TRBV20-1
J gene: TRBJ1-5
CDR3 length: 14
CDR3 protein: CSAVGTPSNQPQHF
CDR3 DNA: TGCAGTGCTGTCGGGACACCTAGCAATCAGCCCCAGCATTTT

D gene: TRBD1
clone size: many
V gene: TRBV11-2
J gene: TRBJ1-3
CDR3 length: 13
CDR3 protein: CASSWDSGNTIYF
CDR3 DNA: TGTGCCAGCAGCTGGGACAGCGGAAACACCATATATTTT